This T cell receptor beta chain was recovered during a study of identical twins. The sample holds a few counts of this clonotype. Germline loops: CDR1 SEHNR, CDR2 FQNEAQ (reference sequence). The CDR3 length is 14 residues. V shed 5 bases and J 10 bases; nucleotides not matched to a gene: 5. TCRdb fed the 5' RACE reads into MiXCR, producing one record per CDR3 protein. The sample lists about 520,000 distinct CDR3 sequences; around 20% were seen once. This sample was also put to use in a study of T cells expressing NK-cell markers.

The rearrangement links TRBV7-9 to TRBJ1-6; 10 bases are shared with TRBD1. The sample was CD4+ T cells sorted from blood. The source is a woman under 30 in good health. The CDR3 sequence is CASSRGTGESPLHF. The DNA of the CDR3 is TGTGCCAGCAGCCGAGGGACAGGGGAATCACCCCTCCACTTT.